The 16 T cell receptor beta chains listed next were all sequenced from one sample in a study of blood T cell repertoires in COVID-19 (TCRdb year 2020). The library came from the immunoSEQ multiplex PCR assay. TCRdb holds this immuneACCESS table with in-frame rearrangements only. Some clones are missing; in checked studies, unresolved V genes explain under half, and the rest has no known cause. This sample comprises 150,000 to 200,000 clones, roughly 87% of them detected only once. Less than 1.5% of the sample goes to the ten largest clones. The sample taken for sequencing was PBMCs or T cells enriched from blood (not recorded which). The receptors were gathered from a human donor with acute COVID-19. The donor label of this sample is uncertain.

The chain uses TRBV2 and TRBJ2-2, with TRBD2 identical over 10 bases. Germline-derived CDR1 and CDR2 are SNHLY and FYNNEI. Trimming removed 2 bases from V and 6 bases from J; junction bases left unmatched: 6. This CDR3 region has 16 residues. This CDR3 reads CASSEKAGGLSGELFF. The CDR3 DNA is TGTGCCAGCAGTGAAAAAGCGGGGGGGCTTTCCGGGGAGCTGTTTTTT.

The chain combines TRBV7-9 with TRBJ1-2, with 7 bases lining up with TRBD1. Germline CDR1 and CDR2: SEHNR and FQNEAQ (reference sequence). This CDR3 has 15 residues. The J segment lost 6 bases and the V segment lost 5 bases, leaving 12 bases of the junction unmatched. The CDR3 is CASSPRTGEGNGYTF. Written as DNA, the CDR3 is TGTGCCAGCAGCCCAAGGACAGGAGAGGGCAATGGCTACACCTTC.

The chain joins TRBV2 to TRBJ1-4; weak D call: TRBD1 (6 bases). The CDR3 loop spans 16 amino acids. Trimming pared 1 base from V and 1 base from J, leaving 10 bases between. The germline CDR1 and CDR2 sequences are SNHLY and FYNNEI. The CDR3 sequence is CASSEDRVLTNEKLFF. In nucleotides, the CDR3 is TGTGCCAGCAGTGAAGACAGGGTTTTAACTAATGAAAAACTGTTTTTT.

The CDR3, as DNA: TGTGCCAGCAGCCTTACCGGGTCGTGGAGCACCGGGGAGCTGTTTTTT. Translated, it gives CASSLTGSWSTGELFF. The genes are TRBV7-9 and TRBJ2-2; D is ambiguous. CDR1 SEHNR and CDR2 FQNEAQ come from the germline V gene (reference sequence). The CDR3 covers 16 residues. V gave up 5 bases and J gave up 4 bases, with 17 bases separating them.

The genes are TRBV10-3 and TRBJ2-3; 7 nucleotides agree with TRBD1. V dropped 3 bases and J dropped 5; count of bases not matched to a gene: 2. CDR1 is ENHRY and CDR2 is SYGVKD in the germline V gene. The CDR3 totals 13 residues. This CDR3 reads CAISERGQDTQYF. Here the CDR3 DNA reads TGTGCCATCAGTGAAAGGGGGCAAGATACGCAGTATTTT.

The genes are TRBV24-1 and TRBJ2-1; a weak D match, TRBD2 (5 bases). Deletions cut 7 bases from V and 15 bases from J, with 12 bases between. Germline CDR1 reads KGHDR; CDR2 reads SFDVKD. The length of the CDR3 is 10 residues. The CDR3 loop reads CATSLGSSFF. As DNA, the CDR3 is TGTGCCACCAGCTTAGGGAGTTCGTTCTTC.

The CDR3 region is CASSPYTGGAYGYTF. The CDR3, as DNA: TGTGCCAGCAGTCCCTACACAGGGGGCGCATATGGCTACACCTTC. The chain recombines TRBV25-1 with TRBJ1-2; 9 bases match TRBD1. With 5 bases clipped from V and 5 bases from J, the junction kept 9 bases outside the gene matches. CDR1 and CDR2 from the germline V gene are MGHDK and SYGVNS. This CDR3 is built from 15 residues.

The chain's CDR3 is CASSLDPRRVVYGYTF. In nucleotides, the CDR3 is TGTGCCAGCAGCTTAGACCCCAGACGGGTAGTCTATGGCTACACCTTC. The gene calls are TRBV11-2 and TRBJ1-2; the D is unclear. V was trimmed by 0 bases and J by 4 bases, leaving 15 bases between them. Germline loops: CDR1 SGHAT, CDR2 FQNNGV. The CDR3 loop spans 16 amino acids.

The gene calls are TRBV19 and TRBJ2-7, with 10 bases that match TRBD1. The V segment lost 8 bases and the J segment 6 bases; nucleotides outside the gene matches: 4. CDR1 is LNHDA and CDR2 is SQIVND in the germline V gene (reference sequence). This CDR3 contains 12 residues. For the CDR3, the DNA is TGTGCCAGTCCGGGACAGGGGTGCGAGCAGTACTTC. It translates to CASPGQGCEQYF.

The genes are TRBV19 and TRBJ1-6; D is unresolved. Between the trimmed V and J ends, which lost 2 bases and 9 bases, there was a span of 20 bases. The CDR3 is 17 amino acids. From germline, CDR1 is LNHDA and CDR2 SQIVND (reference sequence). This CDR3 is CASSISGLGTIPSPLHF. The CDR3 DNA reads as TGTGCCAGTAGTATATCGGGATTAGGTACAATCCCTTCACCCCTCCACTTT.

This sequence joins TRBV5-6 and TRBJ1-1, with a possible D match to TRBD1 (6 bases). The CDR3 covers 13 residues. With 4 bases removed from V and 1 base from J, the gap between germline ends came to 8 bases. CDR1 and CDR2 (germline): SGHDT, YYEEEE. In DNA form, the CDR3 reads TGTGCCAGCAGCCGAGGGGGGAACACTGAAGCTTTCTTT. As protein: CASSRGGNTEAFF.

This sequence joins TRBV6-5 and TRBJ2-5, with TRBD2 matching over 9 bases. Germline lookup yields CDR1 MNHEY and CDR2 SVGAGI. This CDR3 is 16 amino acids long. V lost 4 bases, J lost 3 bases, and 9 bases stayed unmatched. CDR3 in DNA: TGTGCCAGCAGTTGGGGTAGCGGGGGAGTTAAAGAGACCCAGTACTTC. Its protein is CASSWGSGGVKETQYF.

The V gene is TRBV19, the J gene TRBJ2-2; D call uncertain. The CDR3 is 12 amino acids. The V gene's germline CDR1 is LNHDA and CDR2 SQIVND (reference sequence). Trimming removed 5 bases at V and 7 bases at J, with 8 bases between. CDR3 in amino acids: CASSPPSGELFF. The CDR3 nucleotides read TGTGCCAGTAGTCCCCCCAGCGGGGAGCTGTTTTTT.

This clone showed up just once. J is TRBJ1-2 and V is TRBV12-5; 8 positions agree with TRBD1. Germline V lookup: CDR1 LGHNT, CDR2 FRNRAP. CDR3 length: 13 amino acids. Trimming cost V 5 bases and J 5 bases; bases outside gene matches: 4. The CDR3 nucleotides read TGTGCTAGTGGTCCCGGACAGGGATATGGCTACACCTTC. This gives the protein CASGPGQGYGYTF.

The rearrangement joins TRBV3-1 (or the pseudogene TRBV3-2) to TRBJ1-1; 8 bases are shared with TRBD1. The V gene's germline CDR1 is LGHDT and CDR2 YNNKEL (reference sequence). V lost 4 bases, J lost 1 base, and 8 bases stayed unmatched. This CDR3 spans 16 amino acids. The CDR3 nucleotides read TGTGCCAGCAGCCTGGCAGGGGGCCTAGGGAACACTGAAGCTTTCTTT. Residues: CASSLAGGLGNTEAFF.

J is TRBJ1-2 and V is TRBV7-9; 8 bases are shared with TRBD1. Germline values: CDR1 SEHNR, CDR2 FQNEAQ (reference sequence). V lost 11 bases, J lost 4 bases, and 6 bases stayed unmatched. CDR3 length equals 12 residues. The CDR3 here is CAGAGGSYGYTF. The CDR3 DNA follows: TGTGCCGGTGCAGGGGGCAGCTATGGCTACACCTTC.